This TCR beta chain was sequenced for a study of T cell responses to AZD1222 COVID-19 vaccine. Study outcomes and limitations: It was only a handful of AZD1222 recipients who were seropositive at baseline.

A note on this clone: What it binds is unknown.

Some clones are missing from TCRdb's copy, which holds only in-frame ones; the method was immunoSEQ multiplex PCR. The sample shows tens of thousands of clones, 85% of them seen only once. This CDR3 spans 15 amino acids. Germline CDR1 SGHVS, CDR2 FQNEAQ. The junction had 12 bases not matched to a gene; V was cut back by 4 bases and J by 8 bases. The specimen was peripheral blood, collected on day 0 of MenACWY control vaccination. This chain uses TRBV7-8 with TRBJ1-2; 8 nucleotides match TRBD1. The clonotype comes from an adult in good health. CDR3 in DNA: TGTGCCAGCAGCTCTACCGGGACAGGCGCGGGAGGCTACACCTTC. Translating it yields CASSSTGTGAGGYTF.